These 27 T cell receptor beta chains originate from one sample sequenced in a study of blood T cells in healthy people across ages. The use of a sample-barcoded 5' primer and a J-beta primer mix characterized a second PCR of about 7 to 12 cycles. Using its own MiXCR run on the 5' RACE reads, TCRdb lists one record per CDR3 protein. The table has some 860,000 distinct CDR3 sequences, more than 50% seen once. Sequencing was performed on blood. The receptors derive from a middle-aged man in good health.

This rearrangement joins TRBV28 to TRBJ2-7; D ambiguous. The germline V gene encodes CDR1 MDHEN and CDR2 SYDVKM. The CDR3 runs to 14 residues. The V and J ends lost 1 base and 3 bases respectively, with 10 bases between them. CDR3: CASSLSGPDYEQYF. CDR3 DNA sequence: TGTGCCAGCAGTTTATCAGGCCCGGACTACGAGCAGTACTTC.

This CDR3 reads CSARDYLAGGLSSYNEQFF. In DNA, the CDR3 is TGCAGTGCTAGAGATTATCTAGCGGGGGGCCTGAGCTCCTACAATGAGCAGTTCTTC. The chain is built from TRBV20-1 and TRBJ2-1; 11 nucleotides agree with TRBD2. This CDR3 has 19 amino acids. V dropped 0 bases and J dropped 0; count of bases not matched to a gene: 10. Germline V CDR1 and CDR2: DFQATT, SNEGSKA (reference sequence).

The CDR3 DNA reads TGTGCCAGCAGGGAAGGACTTTCGGAGAACTATGGCTACACCTTC. This sequence encodes CASREGLSENYGYTF. The J gene is TRBJ1-2, the V gene TRBV9, with unresolved D. CDR1 SGDLS and CDR2 YYNGEE come from the germline V gene. The V end lost 5 bases, the J end lost 2 bases, and 16 bases lay between the germline ends. This CDR3 contains 15 residues.

This clonotype was seen more than once but under ten times. V gene TRBV11-2 combines with J gene TRBJ2-3; D is uncertain. V was trimmed by 5 bases and J by 3 bases, leaving 9 bases between them. The length of the CDR3 is 13 residues. Germline-derived CDR1 and CDR2 are SGHAT and FQNNGV. CDR3 sequence (DNA): TGTGCCAGCAGCAGAATTGAAACAGATACGCAGTATTTT. Protein product: CASSRIETDTQYF.

This clonotype was observed once. The junction shows a germline mismatch at one end, possibly a read error. CDR3 region: CASSQAGPGGYGNTF. CDR3 in DNA: TGTGCCAGCAGCCAAGCCGGGCCCGGGGGCTATGGCAACACCTTC. The chain uses TRBV4-2 and TRBJ1-2; possibly TRBD1 for D (6 bases). Germline V gene data show CDR1 as LGHNA and CDR2 as YNFKEQ. CDR3 length: 15 residues.

The J gene is TRBJ2-7, the V gene TRBV11-2; D might be TRBD1 or TRBD2, each matching 6 bases. The better agreement between TRBJ2-5 and the DNA end casts doubt on the J call. CDR3 length equals 13 residues. CDR1 is SGHAT, CDR2 FQNNGV, per germline. The CDR3 nucleotides read TGTGCCAGCAGCGTACCGGGGGCAGGGACCCAGTACTTC. It is translated as CASSVPGAGTQYF.

The J gene is TRBJ2-3, the V gene TRBV29-1, with 7 nucleotides matching TRBD1. Looked up from germline, CDR1 is SQVTM and CDR2 is ANQGSEA. This CDR3 region has 14 residues. V trimming: 2 bases; J trimming: 4 bases; junction bases outside the gene matches: 6. The CDR3 protein is CSVEMRGRADTQYF. The CDR3, as DNA: TGCAGCGTTGAAATGAGGGGGCGGGCAGATACGCAGTATTTT.

J is TRBJ1-1 and V is TRBV7-9; TRBD1 matches at 7 bases. Looked up from germline, CDR1 is SEHNR and CDR2 is FQNEAQ (reference sequence). This CDR3 contains 15 residues. Trimming took 4 bases from V and 8 from J; bases not matched to a gene: 13. DNA of the CDR3: TGTGCCAGCAGCTCAATTTGGGACAGCGGAGAGGAAGCTTTCTTT. Translating it yields CASSSIWDSGEEAFF.

This chain joins TRBV4-2 and TRBJ1-1; TRBD1 aligns across 9 bases. J gave up 1 base and V 1 base, and 4 bases lay outside the gene matches. In germline, CDR1 is LGHNA, CDR2 YNFKEQ. The CDR3 consists of 16 residues. CDR3 protein: CASSQGIQGANTEAFF. The CDR3, as DNA: TGTGCCAGCAGCCAAGGCATACAGGGGGCGAACACTGAAGCTTTCTTT.

This clonotype has just a few counts. This chain uses TRBV12-3 or TRBV12-4 with TRBJ1-2, with D unresolved. Trimming took off 1 base at V and 8 bases at J, with 11 bases between the two ends. This CDR3 region has 13 residues. Here the CDR3 DNA reads TGTGCCAGCAGTTTAGATCGGGTCGGGGGCTACACCTTC. Amino acids: CASSLDRVGGYTF.

The J gene is TRBJ1-1, the V gene TRBV6-5; D is perhaps TRBD1 (5 bases). The CDR3 is made up of 13 amino acids. V was trimmed by 2 bases and J by 5 bases, leaving 9 bases between them. Per germline, CDR1 MNHEY and CDR2 SVGAGI. The CDR3 sequence is CASSYGGITEAFF. The CDR3 region has the DNA TGTGCCAGCAGTTACGGGGGGATTACTGAAGCTTTCTTT.

The rearrangement uses TRBV20-1 and TRBJ2-7; D may be TRBD1 (6 bases). Germline V gives CDR1 DFQATT, CDR2 SNEGSKA (reference sequence). V was cut by 6 bases and J by 7 bases, with 22 bases left in between. This CDR3 has 14 residues. The CDR3 loop reads CSATDRSGLGEQYF. The CDR3 DNA is TGCAGTGCAACGGACAGATCGGGATTGGGAGAGCAGTACTTC.

This rearrangement joins TRBV12-3 or TRBV12-4 to TRBJ1-6; a possible D gene is TRBD1 (6 bases). V dropped 6 bases and J dropped 7 bases, with 13 bases sitting between them. The CDR3 runs 14 residues. The chain's CDR3 is CASRLGTTNSPLHF. CDR3 nucleotide sequence: TGTGCCAGCAGACTCGGGACAACAAATTCACCCCTCCACTTT.

On this clonotype: Its ends do not fully match the called genes, so a read error is possible. The chain joins TRBV6-1 to TRBJ1-3; no clear D. CDR3 size: 13 residues. CDR1 and CDR2 from the germline V gene are MNHNS and SASEGT. CDR3 coding DNA: TGTGCCAGCAGTGGTGGGAGGCGAAACACCGTATATTTT. It yields the protein CASSGGRRNTVYF.

The V call is TRBV7-9, the J call TRBJ2-7; D gene ambiguous. CDR1 is SEHNR, CDR2 FQNEAQ, per germline (reference sequence). The CDR3 is made up of 15 amino acids. V lost 6 bases to trimming and J lost 2 bases, with 17 bases between them. The CDR3 sequence: CASSYTRSGAYEQYF. The CDR3 coding sequence is TGTGCCAGCAGTTATACCAGATCTGGGGCCTACGAGCAGTACTTC.

The chain links TRBV6-5 to TRBJ2-4; the D is unclear. Trimming cost V 0 bases and J 0 bases, with 6 bases left between them. CDR1 and CDR2 (germline): MNHEY, SVGAGI. This CDR3 contains 15 residues. The CDR3 sequence is CASSYSSIAKNIQYF. The CDR3, as DNA: TGTGCCAGCAGTTACTCTAGTATAGCCAAAAACATTCAGTACTTC.

This clonotype was observed a handful of times. The gene calls are TRBV18 and TRBJ2-5; possibly TRBD1 for D (6 bases). This CDR3 has 17 amino acids. V was shortened by 2 bases and J by 1 base, with 17 bases between the two germline ends. Germline CDR1 and CDR2: KGHSH and LQKENI. The CDR3 coding sequence is TGTGCCAGCTCACCATCCAAGGGTGGGGGCCCCCAAGAGACCCAGTACTTC. Translation gives CASSPSKGGGPQETQYF.

This chain connects TRBV4-3 to TRBJ2-5; maybe TRBD1 (5 bases). The CDR3 is made up of 13 amino acids. V was pared by 4 bases and J by 3 bases, with 9 bases between. In germline, CDR1 is LGHNA, CDR2 YSLEER. CDR3 DNA sequence: TGCGCCAGCAGCCGCAGGGTAGAAGAGACCCAGTACTTC. This sequence encodes CASSRRVEETQYF.

This clonotype occurred many times. The CDR3 loop reads CASSLLAGTYEQYF. CDR3 in DNA: TGTGCCAGCAGTTTGTTAGCGGGAACCTACGAGCAGTACTTC. The chain employs TRBV27 and TRBJ2-7, with 8 bases that match TRBD2. CDR1 and CDR2 from the germline V gene are MNHEY and SMNVEV (reference sequence). The CDR3 is 14 amino acids. Germline trimming cut 3 bases from V and 2 bases from J; bases unmatched to any gene: 3.

The chain couples TRBV7-6 to TRBJ2-4; 8 bases align to TRBD2. The J call is in doubt because the DNA end fits TRBJ2-7 better. CDR1 and CDR2 from the germline V gene are SGHVS and FNYEAQ. The CDR3 runs to 16 residues. The CDR3 bases are TGTGCCAGCAGCTTAGCGCCGGGACTAGGATATTCCGAGCAGTACTTC. This encodes CASSLAPGLGYSEQYF.

The CDR3 loop reads CASSRITSGAVYEQFF. CDR3 DNA sequence: TGTGCCAGCAGCCGCATTACTAGCGGAGCCGTGTATGAGCAGTTCTTC. The chain combines TRBV3-1 with TRBJ2-1; TRBD2 matches at 8 bases. V shed 4 bases and J 8 bases; nucleotides not matched to a gene: 13. The germline CDR1 and CDR2 sequences are LGHDT and YNNKEL (reference sequence). CDR3 length: 16 residues.

This clonotype showed up just once. CDR3 coding DNA: TGTGCCAGCAGCCCAGAGGGGGGGATTAAAGATGAGCAGTTCTTC. It yields the protein CASSPEGGIKDEQFF. The chain has TRBV9 and TRBJ2-1; D is perhaps TRBD2 (7 bases). Germline V gene sequence: CDR1 SGDLS, CDR2 YYNGEE. This CDR3 is built from 15 residues. V was clipped by 4 bases and J by 8 bases, with 19 bases between them.

J is TRBJ2-1 and V is TRBV4-1; tentative D call: TRBD1 (6 bases). There are 16 residues in the CDR3. The germline V and J ends were trimmed by 2 bases and 3 bases, with 14 bases remaining between them. CDR1 is MGHRA, CDR2 YSYEKL, per germline. The CDR3 DNA is TGCGCCAGCAGCCAACCCAGGGGCCGATACTACAATGAGCAGTTCTTC. This encodes CASSQPRGRYYNEQFF.

This clonotype was seen a few times. The chain employs TRBV5-6 and TRBJ1-2; D not resolved. The CDR3 totals 12 residues. The germline V gene encodes CDR1 SGHDT and CDR2 YYEEEE. V was clipped by 4 bases and J by 8 bases, with 12 bases between them. The CDR3 is CASSPGGPGYTF. The DNA of the CDR3 is TGTGCCAGCAGCCCGGGAGGGCCGGGCTACACCTTC.

The V gene is TRBV6-5, the J gene TRBJ2-7; no clear D gene. Germline V gene sequence: CDR1 MNHEY, CDR2 SVGAGI. The CDR3 loop spans 14 amino acids. Deletions cut 0 bases from V and 3 bases from J, with 9 bases between. CDR3: CASSYSKLNYEQYF. The DNA of the CDR3 is TGTGCCAGCAGTTACTCAAAACTAAACTACGAGCAGTACTTC.

This sequence joins TRBV29-1 and TRBJ2-7, with D possibly being TRBD1 (6 bases). Germline CDR1 reads SQVTM; CDR2 reads ANQGSEA. This CDR3 is 12 amino acids long. The ends were cut back, 6 bases at V and 3 bases at J, with 12 bases in the middle. The CDR3 here is CSVGQTVYEQYF. The CDR3 DNA follows: TGCAGCGTAGGACAGACCGTCTACGAGCAGTACTTC.

The rearrangement links TRBV6-2 or TRBV6-3 to TRBJ2-7, with D maybe TRBD1 (6 bases). The CDR3 runs 15 residues. CDR1 is MNHEY and CDR2 is SVGEGT in the germline V gene. Trimming pared 2 bases from V and 4 bases from J, leaving 15 bases between. The CDR3 loop is CASSYGQNTWYEQYF. Written as DNA, the CDR3 is TGTGCCAGCAGTTACGGACAGAATACCTGGTACGAGCAGTACTTC.